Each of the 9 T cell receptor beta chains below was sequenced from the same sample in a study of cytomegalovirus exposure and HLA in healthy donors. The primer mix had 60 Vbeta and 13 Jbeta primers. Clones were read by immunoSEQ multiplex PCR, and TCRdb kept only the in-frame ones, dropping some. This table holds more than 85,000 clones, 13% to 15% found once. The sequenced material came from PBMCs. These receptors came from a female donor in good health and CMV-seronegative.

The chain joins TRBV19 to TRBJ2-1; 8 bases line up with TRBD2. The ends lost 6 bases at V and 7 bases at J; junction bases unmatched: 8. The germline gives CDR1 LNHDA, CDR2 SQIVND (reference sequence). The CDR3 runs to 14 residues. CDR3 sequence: CASRSSGIGNEQFF. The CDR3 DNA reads TGTGCCAGTAGGAGTAGCGGGATAGGGAATGAGCAGTTCTTC.

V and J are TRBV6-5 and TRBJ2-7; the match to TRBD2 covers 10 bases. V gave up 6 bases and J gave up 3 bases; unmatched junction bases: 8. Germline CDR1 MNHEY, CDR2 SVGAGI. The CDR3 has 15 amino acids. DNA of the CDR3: TGTGCCAGCAGGGCCCCACTAGCGGGACACTACGAGCAGTACTTC. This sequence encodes CASRAPLAGHYEQYF.

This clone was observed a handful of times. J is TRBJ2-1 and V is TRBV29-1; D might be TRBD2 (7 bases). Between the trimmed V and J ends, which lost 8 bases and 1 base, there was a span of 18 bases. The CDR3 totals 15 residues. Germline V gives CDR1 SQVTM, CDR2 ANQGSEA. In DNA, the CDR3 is TGCAGCTCTCAACGGGGGGCCTTATCCTACAATGAGCAGTTCTTC. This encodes CSSQRGALSYNEQFF.

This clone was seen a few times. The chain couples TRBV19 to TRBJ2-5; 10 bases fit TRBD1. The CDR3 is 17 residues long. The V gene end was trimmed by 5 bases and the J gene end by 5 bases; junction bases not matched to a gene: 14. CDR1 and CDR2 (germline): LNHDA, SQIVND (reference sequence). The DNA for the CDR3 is TGTGCCAGTAGTCCCCGGACAGGGGGTTTTTTCAGGGAGACCCAGTACTTC. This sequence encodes CASSPRTGGFFRETQYF.

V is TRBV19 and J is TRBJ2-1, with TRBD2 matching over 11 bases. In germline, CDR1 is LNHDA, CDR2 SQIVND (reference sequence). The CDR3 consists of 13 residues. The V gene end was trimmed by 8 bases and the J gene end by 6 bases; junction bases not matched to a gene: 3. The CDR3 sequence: CASGTSGSNEQFF. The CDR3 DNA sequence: TGTGCCAGTGGCACTAGCGGGAGCAATGAGCAGTTCTTC.

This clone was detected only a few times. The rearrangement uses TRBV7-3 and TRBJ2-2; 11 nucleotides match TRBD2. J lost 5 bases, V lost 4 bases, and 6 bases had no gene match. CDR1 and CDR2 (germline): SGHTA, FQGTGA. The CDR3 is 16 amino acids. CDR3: CASSSNSGRGTGELFF. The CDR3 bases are TGTGCCAGCAGCTCCAATAGCGGGAGGGGGACCGGGGAGCTGTTTTTT. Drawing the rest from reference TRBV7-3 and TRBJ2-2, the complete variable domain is GAGVSQTPSNKVTEKGKYVELRCDPISGHTALYWYRQSLGQGPEFLIYFQGTGAADDSGLPNDRFFAVRPEGSVSTLKIQRTERGDSAVYLCASSSNSGRGTGELFFGEGSRLTVL.

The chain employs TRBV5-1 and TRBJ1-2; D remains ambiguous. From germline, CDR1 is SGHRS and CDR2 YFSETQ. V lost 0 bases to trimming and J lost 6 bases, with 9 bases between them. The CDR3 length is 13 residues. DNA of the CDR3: TGCGCCAGCAGCTTGGCACGAGGCGATGGCTACACCTTC. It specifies CASSLARGDGYTF.

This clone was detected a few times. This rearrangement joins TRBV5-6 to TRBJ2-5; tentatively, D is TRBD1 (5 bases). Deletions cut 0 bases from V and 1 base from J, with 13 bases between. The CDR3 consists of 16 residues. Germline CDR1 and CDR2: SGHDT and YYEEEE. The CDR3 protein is CASSLVRAGRQETQYF. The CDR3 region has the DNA TGTGCCAGCAGCTTGGTCAGGGCTGGACGCCAAGAGACCCAGTACTTC.

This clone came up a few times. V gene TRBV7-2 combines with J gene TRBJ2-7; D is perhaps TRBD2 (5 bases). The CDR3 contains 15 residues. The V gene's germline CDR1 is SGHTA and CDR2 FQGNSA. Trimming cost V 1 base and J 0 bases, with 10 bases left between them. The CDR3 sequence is CASSLEWTSSYEQYF. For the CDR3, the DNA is TGTGCCAGCAGCTTAGAGTGGACTTCCTCCTACGAGCAGTACTTC.